A single T cell receptor beta chain is shown here with its context. The data are from a study of cytomegalovirus exposure and HLA in healthy donors. CDR3 size: 11 residues. In germline, CDR1 is SQVTM, CDR2 ANQGSEA. The germline V and J ends were trimmed by 7 bases and 1 base, with 7 bases remaining between them. Libraries were prepared by immunoSEQ multiplex PCR; TCRdb keeps only in-frame clonotypes and omits some of them. The data show some 260,000 clones, with around 91% seen just once and approximately 3.1% held by the top ten. J is TRBJ1-1 and V is TRBV29-1, with D perhaps TRBD1 (6 bases). The sequence derives from a woman aged 30 to 39 in good health and CMV-seronegative. Sequencing used PBMCs. The CDR3, as DNA: TGCAGCGGGGGACAGAACACTGAAGCTTTCTTT. It is translated as CSGGQNTEAFF. The whole variable domain, remainder taken from reference TRBV29-1 and TRBJ1-1, is SAVISQKPSRDICQRGTSLTIQCQVDSQVTMMFWYRQQPGQSLTLIATANQGSEATYESGFVIDKFPISRPNLTFSTLTVSNMSPEDSSIYLCSGGQNTEAFFGQGTRLTVV.